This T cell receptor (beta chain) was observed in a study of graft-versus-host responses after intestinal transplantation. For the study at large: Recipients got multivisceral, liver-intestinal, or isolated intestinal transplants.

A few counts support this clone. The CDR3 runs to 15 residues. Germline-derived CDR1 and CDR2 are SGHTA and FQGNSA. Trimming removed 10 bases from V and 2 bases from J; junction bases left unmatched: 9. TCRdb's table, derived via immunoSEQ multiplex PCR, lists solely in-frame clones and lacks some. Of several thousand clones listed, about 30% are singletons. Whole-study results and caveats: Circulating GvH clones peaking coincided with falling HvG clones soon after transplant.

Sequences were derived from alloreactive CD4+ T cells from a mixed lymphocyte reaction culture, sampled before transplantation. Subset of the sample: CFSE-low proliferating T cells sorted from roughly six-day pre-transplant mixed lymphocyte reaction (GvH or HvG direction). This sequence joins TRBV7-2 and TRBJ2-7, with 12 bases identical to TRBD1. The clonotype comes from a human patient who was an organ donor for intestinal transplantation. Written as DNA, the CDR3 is TGTGCCACTACCCGGGACAGGGGGCCTACCTACGAGCAGTACTTC. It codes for CATTRDRGPTYEQYF.